This entry lists 28 T cell receptor beta chains sequenced from one sample in a study of blood T cell repertoires in COVID-19. Sequenced by immunoSEQ multiplex PCR; TCRdb stores in-frame clones only, minus some. Of about 89,000 clones in the sample, roughly 96% were seen once. Sequences were obtained from peripheral blood. The source is a human donor with active COVID-19. The donor label of this sample is uncertain.

V gene TRBV18 combines with J gene TRBJ2-5; 8 bases are a match to TRBD1. The CDR3 is 17 amino acids. Germline CDR1 KGHSH, CDR2 LQKENI. J gave up 4 bases and V 2 bases, and 12 bases lay outside the gene matches. In DNA, the CDR3 is TGTGCCAGCTCACCAGGCGATGCAGGGGGCCATCGAGAGACCCAGTACTTC. Its translation: CASSPGDAGGHRETQYF.

This chain's CDR3 is CASSRTSVTGELFF. The CDR3 nucleotides read TGCGCCAGCAGCCGGACTAGCGTCACCGGGGAGCTGTTTTTT. The chain uses TRBV5-1 and TRBJ2-2; 9 nucleotides match TRBD2. CDR1 SGHRS and CDR2 YFSETQ come from the germline V gene. J lost 4 bases, V lost 4 bases, and 2 bases had no gene match. The CDR3 is 14 residues long. Full variable domain (rest looked up from reference TRBV5-1 and TRBJ2-2): KAGVTQTPRYLIKTRGQQVTLSCSPISGHRSVSWYQQTPGQGLQFLFEYFSETQRNKGNFPGRFSGRQFSNSRSEMNVSTLELGDSALYLCASSRTSVTGELFFGEGSRLTVL.

V is TRBV7-9 and J is TRBJ1-2; 7 bases agree with TRBD1. Germline V gene lookup returns CDR1 SEHNR and CDR2 FQNEAQ (reference sequence). V shed 4 bases, J shed 5 bases, and the junction held 7 bases outside the gene matches. The CDR3 runs to 14 residues. CDR3 region: CASSSRGGVYGYTF. For the CDR3, the DNA is TGTGCCAGCAGCTCTCGAGGGGGCGTGTATGGCTACACCTTC. Full variable domain (missing parts from reference TRBV7-9 and TRBJ1-2): DTGVSQNPRHKITKRGQNVTFRCDPISEHNRLYWYRQTLGQGPEFLTYFQNEAQLEKSRLLSDRFSAERPKGSFSTLEIQRTEQGDSAMYLCASSSRGGVYGYTFGSGTRLTVV.

CDR3 sequence: CASSQGTSGIYTGELFF. The DNA for the CDR3 is TGTGCCAGCAGCCAAGGGACTAGCGGGATCTACACCGGGGAGCTGTTTTTT. V and J are TRBV3-1 (or the pseudogene TRBV3-2) and TRBJ2-2; 12 bases are shared with TRBD2. Germline loops: CDR1 LGHDT, CDR2 YNNKEL (reference sequence). Losses at the gene ends were 1 base for V and 3 bases for J; bases not matched to a gene: 3. This CDR3 has 17 amino acids.

For the CDR3, the DNA is TGCGCCAGCAGCCACCGAGGGCGGGGCGGGGACGAGCAGTACTTC. Protein: CASSHRGRGGDEQYF. The rearrangement joins TRBV5-1 to TRBJ2-7, with D perhaps matching TRBD2 (6 bases). CDR3 length: 15 residues. The germline V and J ends were trimmed by 4 bases and 5 bases, with 19 bases remaining between them. Per germline, CDR1 SGHRS and CDR2 YFSETQ.

The chain joins TRBV5-6 to TRBJ2-5; maybe TRBD1 (5 bases). This CDR3 is 15 amino acids long. The V gene's germline CDR1 is SGHDT and CDR2 YYEEEE. The germline V and J ends were trimmed by 0 bases and 4 bases, with 13 bases remaining between them. Here the CDR3 reads CASSLGTNPPETQYF. In DNA, the CDR3 is TGTGCCAGCAGCTTGGGGACAAATCCCCCAGAGACCCAGTACTTC.

The rearrangement uses TRBV19 and TRBJ2-7; tentatively, D is TRBD2 (5 bases). This CDR3 has 13 amino acids. Germline-derived CDR1 and CDR2 are LNHDA and SQIVND (reference sequence). The ends were cut back, 6 bases at V and 0 bases at J, with 9 bases in the middle. CDR3 nucleotides: TGTGCCAGTAGCGAGGGTTACTCCTACGAGCAGTACTTC. It yields the protein CASSEGYSYEQYF.

The chain employs TRBV5-4 and TRBJ1-2; D possibly corresponds to TRBD1 (5 bases). The CDR3 has 16 amino acids. From germline, CDR1 is SGHNT and CDR2 YYREEE (reference sequence). V was clipped by 0 bases and J by 3 bases, with 15 bases between them. Here the CDR3 reads CASSLAGGFADYGYTF. The CDR3 bases are TGTGCCAGCAGCTTGGCTGGGGGGTTCGCCGACTATGGCTACACCTTC.

The table lists this clone with a few counts. The CDR3 sequence: CASGTFTDTQYF. The CDR3 bases are TGTGCCAGCGGCACCTTCACAGATACGCAGTATTTT. The chain employs TRBV11-2 and TRBJ2-3; no firm D call. Trimming shortened V by 8 bases and J by 2 bases, and 8 bases separated the two germline ends. The CDR3 has 12 residues. Germline V gene data show CDR1 as SGHAT and CDR2 as FQNNGV.

The CDR3 nucleotides are TGTGCCAGCAGCCTCCGCGGCGGGGAGCTGTTTTTT. It encodes CASSLRGGELFF. V and J are TRBV3-1 (or the pseudogene TRBV3-2) and TRBJ2-2; D not certain. The CDR3 is 12 residues long. Between the trimmed V and J ends, which lost 4 bases and 7 bases, there was a span of 7 bases. Germline assignment: CDR1 LGHDT and CDR2 YNNKEL (reference sequence).

This clone appeared a single time. This chain uses TRBV15 with TRBJ2-1, with a possible D match to TRBD1 (5 bases). CDR3 length: 13 amino acids. Trimming pared 8 bases from V and 3 bases from J, leaving 11 bases between. The germline gives CDR1 LNHNV, CDR2 YYDKDF (reference sequence). DNA for the CDR3: TGTGCCACCGGCGGCAGGGACTACAATGAGCAGTTCTTC. The encoded protein is CATGGRDYNEQFF.

The CDR3 DNA reads as TGTGCCAGCAGCTTAGCGGCCAGAGGAGAGCAGTTCTTC. It encodes CASSLAARGEQFF. The chain has TRBV7-2 and TRBJ2-1, with D unresolved. The CDR3 is made up of 13 amino acids. Germline V lookup: CDR1 SGHTA, CDR2 FQGNSA. The V gene lost 0 bases and the J gene lost 10 bases, with 10 bases spanning the gap.

The J gene is TRBJ2-2, the V gene TRBV19; possible D gene TRBD2, 6 bases. Germline CDR1 is LNHDA and CDR2 is SQIVND (reference sequence). The CDR3 has 15 amino acids. Trimming cost V 4 bases and J 4 bases, with 13 bases left between them. The chain's CDR3 is CASSRRQGGTGELFF. In DNA form, the CDR3 reads TGTGCCAGTAGTAGGCGGCAGGGAGGCACCGGGGAGCTGTTTTTT.

The genes are TRBV25-1 and TRBJ2-7; 7 bases agree with TRBD1. Germline-derived CDR1 and CDR2 are MGHDK and SYGVNS. The J segment lost 0 bases and the V segment lost 6 bases, leaving 8 bases of the junction unmatched. The CDR3 is 15 residues long. The CDR3 spells CASSKGTVISYEQYF. Written as DNA, the CDR3 is TGTGCCAGCAGCAAAGGGACAGTTATCTCCTACGAGCAGTACTTC.

J is TRBJ1-2 and V is TRBV7-6, with 8 positions matching TRBD1. The CDR3 sequence is 15 residues long. Germline-derived CDR1 and CDR2 are SGHVS and FNYEAQ. The V gene end was trimmed by 3 bases and the J gene end by 1 base; junction bases not matched to a gene: 4. Here the CDR3 reads CASSFRTGLNYGYTF. CDR3 DNA sequence: TGTGCCAGCAGCTTTCGGACAGGGCTTAACTATGGCTACACCTTC.

The rearrangement joins TRBV5-1 to TRBJ2-5; possibly TRBD2 for D (6 bases). The germline V and J ends were trimmed by 5 bases and 5 bases, with 16 bases remaining between them. Per the germline V gene, CDR1 is SGHRS and CDR2 is YFSETQ. The CDR3 has 14 amino acids. The CDR3 bases are TGCGCCAGCAGACAGCAACCCGGAGGGGAGACCCAGTACTTC. This gives the protein CASRQQPGGETQYF.

The chain is built from TRBV7-8 and TRBJ1-1; unclear D gene. The V gene lost 2 bases and the J gene lost 0 bases, with 13 bases spanning the gap. CDR1 is SGHVS and CDR2 is FQNEAQ in the germline V gene. This CDR3 has 16 amino acids. CDR3: CASSLNSVGMNTEAFF. In DNA, the CDR3 is TGTGCCAGCAGCTTAAACAGTGTGGGCATGAACACTGAAGCTTTCTTT.

The chain recombines TRBV6-2 or TRBV6-3 with TRBJ1-1, with TRBD1 identical over 9 bases. CDR3 size: 15 residues. V lost 6 bases to trimming and J lost 5 bases; unmatched junction nucleotides: 10. Germline values: CDR1 MNHEY, CDR2 SVGEGT. CDR3 in DNA: TGTGCCAGCAGCCCCGGACAGGGGCTAAATACTGAAGCTTTCTTT. This codes for CASSPGQGLNTEAFF.

The gene calls are TRBV24-1 and TRBJ2-7, with 13 bases identical to TRBD2. V lost 3 bases, J lost 2 bases, and 3 bases stayed unmatched. The germline CDR1 and CDR2 sequences are KGHDR and SFDVKD. The CDR3 length is 16 residues. The CDR3 nucleotides read TGTGCCACCAGTGATCTTGGGACTAGCGGGGCCTACGAGCAGTACTTC. Its translation: CATSDLGTSGAYEQYF.

The genes are TRBV6-6 and TRBJ2-5; possible D gene TRBD2, 6 bases. The germline V gene has CDR1 MNHNY and CDR2 SVGAGI (reference sequence). The CDR3 extends over 15 amino acids. V was pared by 2 bases and J by 5 bases, with 15 bases between. The CDR3 DNA follows: TGTGCCAGCAGTTACCTCAGGCTAGCGCTTGAGACCCAGTACTTC. Amino acid sequence: CASSYLRLALETQYF.

The chain uses TRBV7-2 and TRBJ1-5, with D unresolved. Deletions cut 5 bases from V and 0 bases from J, with 5 bases between. Germline CDR1 reads SGHTA; CDR2 reads FQGNSA. The CDR3 covers 13 residues. The CDR3 DNA sequence: TGTGCCAGCAGCCCTCGTAGCAATCAGCCCCAGCATTTT. The encoded protein is CASSPRSNQPQHF.

The chain links TRBV19 to TRBJ2-7; 9 bases are a match to TRBD1. This CDR3 is 14 amino acids long. Germline V CDR1 and CDR2: LNHDA, SQIVND (reference sequence). Trimming took 3 bases from V and 5 from J; bases not matched to a gene: 5. CDR3 DNA: TGTGCCAGTAGTATCGGGACAGGGTTTGACGAGCAGTACTTC. It is translated as CASSIGTGFDEQYF.

The rearrangement joins TRBV10-3 to TRBJ1-5; D may be TRBD1 (6 bases). V was cut by 7 bases and J by 0 bases, with 10 bases left in between. The CDR3 runs to 14 residues. Per germline, CDR1 ENHRY and CDR2 SYGVKD. The DNA of the CDR3 is TGTGCCATCACCCGGGACATTAGCAATCAGCCCCAGCATTTT. Its protein product is CAITRDISNQPQHF.

This chain links TRBV3-1 (or the pseudogene TRBV3-2) with TRBJ2-3; D is ambiguous. The CDR3 has 15 amino acids. The ends were cut back, 1 base at V and 2 bases at J, with 10 bases in the middle. Looked up from germline, CDR1 is LGHDT and CDR2 is YNNKEL (reference sequence). DNA of the CDR3: TGTGCCAGCAGCCAAGGTTCAGGCGACACAGATACGCAGTATTTT. Translation gives CASSQGSGDTDTQYF.

This chain uses TRBV2 with TRBJ2-7; TRBD2 is a possible D gene (5 bases). Germline V lookup: CDR1 SNHLY, CDR2 FYNNEI. This CDR3 comprises 17 residues. V lost 2 bases and J lost 0, with 17 bases in between. This CDR3 is CASSELGLARSSYEQYF. CDR3 DNA: TGTGCCAGCAGTGAACTTGGGCTAGCTAGGAGCTCCTACGAGCAGTACTTC.

The genes are TRBV29-1 and TRBJ2-5; TRBD1 agrees at 11 bases. CDR3 length equals 13 residues. Per germline, CDR1 SQVTM and CDR2 ANQGSEA. The J segment lost 10 bases and the V segment lost 7 bases, leaving 11 bases of the junction unmatched. The DNA for the CDR3 is TGCAGCGCGGACAGGGGGCCGTACGCGGACCAGTACTTC. Translated, it gives CSADRGPYADQYF.

The chain couples TRBV11-2 to TRBJ1-1; D is uncertain. Germline values: CDR1 SGHAT, CDR2 FQNNGV. CDR3 length: 15 amino acids. V lost 1 base to trimming and J lost 1 base, with 10 bases between them. The CDR3 here is CASSLVSGSNTEAFF. The DNA for the CDR3 is TGTGCCAGCAGCTTAGTTTCAGGATCGAACACTGAAGCTTTCTTT.

The chain joins TRBV28 to TRBJ2-7, with D unclear. Looked up from germline, CDR1 is MDHEN and CDR2 is SYDVKM. V was pared by 10 bases and J by 0 bases, with 16 bases between. The CDR3 sequence is 14 residues long. CDR3 loop: CAISGPASSYEQYF. In DNA, the CDR3 is TGTGCCATCTCCGGTCCTGCGAGCTCCTACGAGCAGTACTTC.